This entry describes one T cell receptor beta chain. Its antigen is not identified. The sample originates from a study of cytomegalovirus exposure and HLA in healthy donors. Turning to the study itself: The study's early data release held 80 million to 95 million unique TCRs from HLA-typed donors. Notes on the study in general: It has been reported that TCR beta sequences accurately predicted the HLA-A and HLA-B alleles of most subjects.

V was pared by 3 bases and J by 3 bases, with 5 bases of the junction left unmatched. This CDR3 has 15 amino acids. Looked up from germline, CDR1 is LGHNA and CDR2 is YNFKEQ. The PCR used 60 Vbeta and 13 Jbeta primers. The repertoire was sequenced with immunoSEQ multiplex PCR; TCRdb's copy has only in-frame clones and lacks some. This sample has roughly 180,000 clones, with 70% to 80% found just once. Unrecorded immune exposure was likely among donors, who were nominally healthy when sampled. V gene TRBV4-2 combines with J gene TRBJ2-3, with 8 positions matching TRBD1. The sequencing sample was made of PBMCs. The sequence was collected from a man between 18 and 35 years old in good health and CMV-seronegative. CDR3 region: CASSHQGARTDTQYF. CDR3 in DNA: TGTGCCAGCAGCCATCAGGGGGCGAGGACAGATACGCAGTATTTT.